Listed below are T cell receptor beta chains from one sample, sequenced in a study of CXCR3-negative and CXCR3-positive naive CD8 T cells. From its re-call of the 5' RACE reads, TCRdb lists each CDR3 protein once, without DNA. This sample carries some 120,000 distinct CDR3 sequences, with 0.5% to 0.6% going to the ten biggest clones. Sequenced input: naive CXCR3+ CD8+ T cells from blood. The receptors originated from a human donor in good health. Some clones in this sample may be carry-over from other donors' samples. CDR3s include the opening cysteine and the closing phenylalanine or tryptophan.

J: TRBJ1-1; V: TRBV7-8; CDR3: CASSLAGQNTEAFF
J: TRBJ2-7; V: TRBV28; CDR3: CASSLSGGDMEQYF
J: TRBJ2-7; V: TRBV11-2; CDR3: CASSLELDHEQYF
J: TRBJ2-7; V: TRBV2; CDR3: CASSDGQGFSYEQYF
J: TRBJ1-1; V: TRBV11-2; CDR3: CASSLEARLNTEAFF
J: TRBJ2-1; V: TRBV28; CDR3: CASRGGGNHNEQFF
J: TRBJ1-1; V: TRBV3-1; CDR3: CASSPVQLNTEAFF
J: TRBJ1-2; V: TRBV6-2/TRBV6-3; CDR3: CASTEPGSDYGYTF
J: TRBJ1-5; V: TRBV7-2; CDR3: CASSMDRDGYSNQPQHF
J: TRBJ2-1; V: TRBV5-1; CDR3: CASSLADYGQDPNNEQFF
J: TRBJ2-3; V: TRBV11-2; CDR3: CASSLDGAGQGWADTQYF
J: TRBJ1-1; V: TRBV30; CDR3: CAWSYGETEAFF
J: TRBJ2-2; V: TRBV14; CDR3: CASIRDPNTGELFF
J: TRBJ2-1; V: TRBV5-1; CDR3: CASSSGPPNSYNEQFF
J: TRBJ2-7; V: TRBV5-1; CDR3: CASRPLAGVYEQYF
J: TRBJ2-2; V: TRBV4-3; CDR3: CASSQDPNTGELFF
J: TRBJ2-1; V: TRBV7-9; CDR3: CASSARTGVKNEQFF